This TCR beta chain was sequenced in a study of blood T cell repertoires in COVID-19. As for the study in general: T cells, B-cell-depleted T cells, or PBMCs supplied cDNA or gDNA.

J gave up 7 bases and V 0 bases, and 5 bases lay outside the gene matches. Germline V gene sequence: CDR1 GTSNPN, CDR2 SVGIG (reference sequence). There are 13 residues in the CDR3. As handled by the study authors: How many nucleated cells were present was estimated from reference gene primer amplification. Clones were read by immunoSEQ multiplex PCR, and TCRdb kept only the in-frame ones, dropping some. V and J calls and clone size are given by that table; D and trimming were obtained from the DNA. The table includes 200,000 to 250,000 clones, approximately 77% detected once. This sequence was found in an elderly woman with acute or convalescent COVID-19. Sequenced sample: peripheral blood. This sequence joins TRBV30 and TRBJ1-2, with TRBD1 matching 7 bases. The CDR3 DNA follows: TGTGCCTGGAGTGTACTACAGGGGCTTGGCTACACCTTC. Translating it yields CAWSVLQGLGYTF.